This paragraph reports one T cell receptor beta chain. Its target is not known. The data stem from a study of STAT3 mutations in large granular lymphocyte leukemia. V was shortened by 6 bases and J by 6 bases, with 25 bases between the two germline ends. The CDR3 has 16 residues. CDR1 and CDR2 from the germline V gene are SGHRS and YFSETQ. General study results and limits: All newly emerging clones after therapy were STAT3 wild type. In T-cell large granular lymphocyte leukemia, about half of patients showed multiple immunodominant subclonotypes. Variable sampling intervals and differing treatment regimens complicated linking therapy response to TCR clonal burden changes.

Average productive template count per sample was some 44,000. Clones were read by immunoSEQ multiplex PCR, and TCRdb kept only the in-frame ones, dropping some. The sample gives some 30,000 clones, approximately 80% of which show up once; roughly 31% is in the top ten. The V and J genes are TRBV5-1 and TRBJ2-7; D possibly matches TRBD1 or TRBD2 (5 bases each). Sequences were obtained from peripheral blood mononuclear cells. This receptor was identified in a woman in her forties or fifties with T-cell large granular lymphocyte leukemia. Some clones in this sample may be carry-over from other donors' samples. CDR3 coding DNA: TGCGCCAGCACACGAAACCTCCGGGACCCAGGGTCCGAGCAGTACTTC. Translating it yields CASTRNLRDPGSEQYF.